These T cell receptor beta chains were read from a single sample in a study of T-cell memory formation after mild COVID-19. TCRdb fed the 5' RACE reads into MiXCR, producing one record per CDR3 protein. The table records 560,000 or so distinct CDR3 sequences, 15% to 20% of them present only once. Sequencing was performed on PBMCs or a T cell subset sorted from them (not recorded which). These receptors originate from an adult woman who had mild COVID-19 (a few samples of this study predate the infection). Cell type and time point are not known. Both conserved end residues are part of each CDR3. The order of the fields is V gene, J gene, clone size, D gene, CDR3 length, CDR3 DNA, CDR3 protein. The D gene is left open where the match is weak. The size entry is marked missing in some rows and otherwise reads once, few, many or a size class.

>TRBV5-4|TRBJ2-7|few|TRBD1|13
TGTGCCAGCAGGAGGACAGGGGATAGCGAGCAGTACTTC
CASRRTGDSEQYF
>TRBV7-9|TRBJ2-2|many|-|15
TGTGCCAGCAGCCCCCGGACCGGAGGGGCCGGGGAGCTGTTTTTT
CASSPRTGGAGELFF
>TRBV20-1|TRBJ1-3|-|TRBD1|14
TGCAGTGCTAGAGATGCAGGGGGCACAAACACCATATATTTT
CSARDAGGTNTIYF
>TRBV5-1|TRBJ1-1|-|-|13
TGCGCCAGCAGGAATACAGGGCGGACTGAAGCTTTCTTT
CASRNTGRTEAFF
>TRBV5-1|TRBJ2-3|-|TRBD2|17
TGCGCCAGCAGTTTGGTGGCTAGCGGGAGACGCACAGATACGCAGTATTTT
CASSLVASGRRTDTQYF
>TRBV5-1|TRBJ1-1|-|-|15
TGCGCCAGCAGCTTTTCACCCCCGACGAACACTGAAGCTTTCTTT
CASSFSPPTNTEAFF
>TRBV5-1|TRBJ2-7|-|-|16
TGCGCCAGCAGCTTGTATCGGGGCGGAACCTCCTACGAGCAGTACTTC
CASSLYRGGTSYEQYF
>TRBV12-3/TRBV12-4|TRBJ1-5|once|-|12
TGTGCCAGCAGACCCCCCGGTCAGCCCCAGCATTTT
CASRPPGQPQHF
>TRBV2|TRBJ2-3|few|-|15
TGTGCCAGCAGTGTAGCCGGGACGGTCGCAGATACGCAGTATTTT
CASSVAGTVADTQYF
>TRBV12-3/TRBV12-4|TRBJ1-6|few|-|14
TGTGCCAGCAGTTTAGGAGGAGGGGTTGGACCCCTCCACTTT
CASSLGGGVGPLHF
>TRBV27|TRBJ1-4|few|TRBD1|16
TGTGCCAGCAGTCCGAACCCACAGGGGGCCGGTGAAAAACTGTTTTTT
CASSPNPQGAGEKLFF
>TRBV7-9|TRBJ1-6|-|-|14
TGTGCCAGCACCGTAGGGACTCCTAATTCACCCCTCCACTTT
CASTVGTPNSPLHF
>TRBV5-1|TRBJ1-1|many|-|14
TGCGCCAGCAGCTTGGATCAGGGACTCACTGAAGCTTTCTTT
CASSLDQGLTEAFF
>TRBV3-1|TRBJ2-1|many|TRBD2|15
TGTGCCAGCAGCCCGGGACTAGCGGGAGTTGGTGAGCAGTTCTTC
CASSPGLAGVGEQFF